Below are 26 T cell receptor beta chains sequenced from a single sample in a study of blood T cell repertoires in COVID-19. Produced via immunoSEQ multiplex PCR; TCRdb's table is partial and in-frame only. The data hold 230,000 or so clones, with approximately 86% observed a single time. Specimen: PBMCs or T cells enriched from blood (not recorded which). Source of these receptors: a woman in her forties or fifties with acute COVID-19.

For this clone: One base away lies a much larger clone, so this may be a sequencing read error. Other DNA sequences of this sample code for an identical CDR3. V gene TRBV6-5 combines with J gene TRBJ2-2; the match to TRBD1 covers 7 bases. Germline CDR1 is MNHEY and CDR2 is SVGAGI. CDR3 size: 13 residues. CDR3 in amino acids: CATGTANTGELFF. The CDR3 nucleotides read TGCGCCACCGGGACAGCAAACACCGGGGAGCTGTTTTTT.

A single count supports this clone. The gene calls are TRBV28 and TRBJ2-7, with 10 bases aligning to TRBD2. V lost 8 bases, J lost 6 bases, and 16 bases stayed unmatched. The CDR3 loop spans 16 amino acids. Per germline, CDR1 MDHEN and CDR2 SYDVKM. The CDR3 DNA follows: TGTGCCAGCTTACCCCTTCTAGCGGGAGTCCTCCCCGAGCAGTACTTC. It specifies CASLPLLAGVLPEQYF.

This chain connects TRBV21-1 to TRBJ2-7; whether TRBD2, the table's D call, matches the DNA was not checked. TRBV21-1 represents a pseudogene. The CDR3 is made up of 18 amino acids. CDR3 sequence reads: CASSKVARLAGGFYEQYF. The CDR3 nucleotides are TGTGCCAGCAGCAAAGTAGCCAGGCTAGCGGGAGGGTTCTACGAGCAGTACTTC.

The gene calls are TRBV7-2 and TRBJ2-2; TRBD2 matches at 9 bases. Germline CDR1 reads SGHTA; CDR2 reads FQGNSA. V lost 6 bases, J lost 7 bases, and 18 bases stayed unmatched. This CDR3 is built from 18 residues. The CDR3 loop reads CASSLLTGGRGGGGELFF. In DNA form, the CDR3 reads TGTGCCAGCAGTCTTTTAACCGGCGGGAGGGGGGGCGGCGGGGAGCTGTTTTTT.

V and J are TRBV11-2 and TRBJ2-1; 12 bases line up with TRBD2. CDR3 length equals 15 residues. The ends lost 6 bases at V and 6 bases at J; junction bases unmatched: 6. Germline values: CDR1 SGHAT, CDR2 FQNNGV. The CDR3 coding sequence is TGTGCCAGCAGACGCGGACTAGCGGGAATCAATGAGCAGTTCTTC. Translated: CASRRGLAGINEQFF.

The chain joins TRBV5-4 to TRBJ2-7; TRBD2 matches 13 bases. CDR1 is SGHNT, CDR2 YYREEE, per germline (reference sequence). The ends lost 4 bases at V and 7 bases at J; junction bases unmatched: 5. The CDR3 consists of 14 residues. CDR3 protein: CASSPTSGRGEQYF. DNA of the CDR3: TGTGCCAGCAGCCCAACTAGCGGGAGGGGTGAGCAGTACTTC.

The rearrangement uses TRBV19 and TRBJ2-2, with 12 positions matching TRBD2. The CDR3 loop spans 15 amino acids. The germline V gene has CDR1 LNHDA and CDR2 SQIVND (reference sequence). The ends lost 6 bases at V and 4 bases at J; junction bases unmatched: 3. In DNA, the CDR3 is TGTGCCAGTAGAGGACTAGCGGGAATCACCGGGGAGCTGTTTTTT. As protein: CASRGLAGITGELFF.

The genes are TRBV14 and TRBJ2-2; 7 bases fit TRBD2. Germline V gives CDR1 SGHDN, CDR2 FVKESK. The CDR3 is 16 amino acids. Trimming removed 1 base from V and 4 bases from J; junction bases left unmatched: 6. The CDR3 coding sequence is TGTGCCAGCAGCCAAGGGGCAAGCGGGGTCACCGGGGAGCTGTTTTTT. Residues: CASSQGASGVTGELFF.

The V call is TRBV6-5, the J call TRBJ1-1; D not certain. Trimming removed 4 bases at V and 2 bases at J, with 8 bases between. Germline V lookup: CDR1 MNHEY, CDR2 SVGAGI. This CDR3 comprises 13 residues. The CDR3 DNA sequence: TGTGCCAGCAGTTTCCAGGTTAACACTGAAGCTTTCTTT. Translating gives CASSFQVNTEAFF.

This sequence joins TRBV5-5 and TRBJ1-3, with D possibly being TRBD1 (5 bases). V lost 2 bases and J lost 7, with 13 bases in between. This CDR3 contains 14 residues. CDR1 is SGHKS, CDR2 YYEKEE, per germline (reference sequence). In nucleotides, the CDR3 is TGTGCCAGCAGCTTTTCCGCAGGGTTTAACACCATATATTTT. Residues: CASSFSAGFNTIYF. Supplemented by reference TRBV5-5 and TRBJ1-3, the full variable domain reads DAGVTQSPTHLIKTRGQQVTLRCSPISGHKSVSWYQQVLGQGPQFIFQYYEKEERGRGNFPDRFSARQFPNYSSELNVNALLLGDSALYLCASSFSAGFNTIYFGEGSWLTVV.

The chain has TRBV7-2 and TRBJ2-7; 7 nucleotides line up with TRBD2. In germline, CDR1 is SGHTA, CDR2 FQGNSA. CDR3 size: 17 residues. V trimming: 5 bases; J trimming: 5 bases; junction bases outside the gene matches: 18. CDR3: CASSVLNSGPIPHEQYF. The CDR3 DNA follows: TGTGCCAGCAGCGTCTTAAATAGCGGGCCTATCCCCCACGAGCAGTACTTC.

The genes are TRBV27 and TRBJ1-3, with 7 bases identical to TRBD1. CDR1 is MNHEY, CDR2 SMNVEV, per germline (reference sequence). This CDR3 is built from 15 residues. Losses at the gene ends were 5 bases for V and 2 bases for J; bases not matched to a gene: 6. The CDR3 sequence is CASSLTGTAGNTIYF. The CDR3 DNA is TGTGCCAGCAGTCTTACCGGGACAGCTGGAAACACCATATATTTT.

CDR3 residues: CASSVQGLGHEKLFF. CDR3 bases: TGTGCCAGCAGTGTCCAGGGATTGGGTCATGAAAAACTGTTTTTT. The chain recombines TRBV2 with TRBJ1-4, with D possibly matching TRBD1 (5 bases). V was clipped by 4 bases and J by 6 bases, with 15 bases between them. The CDR3 sequence is 15 residues long. CDR1 and CDR2 from the germline V gene are SNHLY and FYNNEI.

The gene calls are TRBV5-4 and TRBJ1-1, with a tentative D call TRBD1 (5 bases). The CDR3 totals 16 residues. Germline CDR1 is SGHNT and CDR2 is YYREEE (reference sequence). The germline V and J ends were trimmed by 4 bases and 0 bases, with 16 bases remaining between them. CDR3 sequence: CASSISITGVNTEAFF. The CDR3 DNA follows: TGTGCCAGCAGCATAAGCATTACAGGAGTGAACACTGAAGCTTTCTTT.

The V call is TRBV2, the J call TRBJ2-1; D is uncertain. The V end lost 8 bases, the J end lost 3 bases, and 14 bases lay between the germline ends. Germline values: CDR1 SNHLY, CDR2 FYNNEI. The CDR3 extends over 14 amino acids. The CDR3 sequence: CASGRLSRYNEQFF. In DNA, the CDR3 is TGTGCCAGCGGCCGGCTTAGCCGCTACAATGAGCAGTTCTTC.

The gene calls are TRBV5-1 and TRBJ2-7, with 9 bases fitting TRBD1. The germline V gene encodes CDR1 SGHRS and CDR2 YFSETQ. V gave up 3 bases and J gave up 2 bases; unmatched junction bases: 3. This CDR3 is 14 amino acids long. The CDR3 region is CASSWGTGTYEQYF. The CDR3 region has the DNA TGCGCCAGCAGCTGGGGGACAGGGACCTACGAGCAGTACTTC.

There are a few counts of this clone. This sequence joins TRBV2 and TRBJ1-5, with D unclear. This CDR3 spans 14 amino acids. V was cut by 3 bases and J by 1 base, with 7 bases left in between. Germline V lookup: CDR1 SNHLY, CDR2 FYNNEI. CDR3: CASSEGGSNQPQHF. The CDR3 nucleotides are TGTGCCAGCAGTGAGGGCGGGAGCAATCAGCCCCAGCATTTT.

V usage is TRBV27 and J usage is TRBJ1-1; 8 nucleotides match TRBD1. After removal of 6 bases from V and 4 bases from J, the junction contained 10 bases not matched to a gene. The CDR3 runs to 15 residues. The V gene's germline CDR1 is MNHEY and CDR2 SMNVEV (reference sequence). DNA for the CDR3: TGTGCCAGCAGCCCCCAGGGGGCGAAGAGCACTGAAGCTTTCTTT. This codes for CASSPQGAKSTEAFF.

This clone came up once. The rearrangement joins TRBV5-1 to TRBJ1-6; D perhaps matches TRBD1 (5 bases). The CDR3 totals 15 residues. Per germline, CDR1 SGHRS and CDR2 YFSETQ. Trimming took 1 base from V and 7 from J, leaving 12 bases between them. This CDR3 reads CASSLLATENSPLHF. CDR3 sequence (DNA): TGCGCCAGCAGCTTGCTAGCGACAGAGAATTCACCCCTCCACTTT.

This clone appeared a single time. The chain has TRBV24-1 and TRBJ2-2, with D perhaps matching TRBD2 (6 bases). Germline V gives CDR1 KGHDR, CDR2 SFDVKD. The CDR3 sequence is 20 residues long. V was pared by 4 bases and J by 3 bases, with 26 bases between. CDR3 DNA: TGTGCCACCAGTGACCGCAGCCTTCTGAGGGCGGGGAGGTACACCGGGGAGCTGTTTTTT. Translated, it gives CATSDRSLLRAGRYTGELFF.

The chain combines TRBV5-1 with TRBJ2-1; TRBD1 aligns across 7 bases. The J segment lost 4 bases and the V segment lost 4 bases, leaving 8 bases of the junction unmatched. Germline values: CDR1 SGHRS, CDR2 YFSETQ. The CDR3 sequence is 15 residues long. CDR3 bases: TGCGCCAGCAGCGGGGACAGCAGGAAATACAATGAGCAGTTCTTC. It specifies CASSGDSRKYNEQFF.

The chain has TRBV7-3 and TRBJ2-2; no reliable D call. The CDR3 has 12 residues. CDR1 and CDR2 from the germline V gene are SGHTA and FQGTGA. With 2 bases removed from V and 7 bases from J, the gap between germline ends came to 5 bases. CDR3 in amino acids: CASSLASGELFF. CDR3 nucleotides: TGTGCCAGCAGCTTAGCTAGCGGGGAGCTGTTTTTT.

The chain recombines TRBV28 with TRBJ1-2; 10 nucleotides line up with TRBD1. The CDR3 contains 19 residues. V was clipped by 5 bases and J by 1 base; unmatched bases: 16. Germline CDR1 and CDR2: MDHEN and SYDVKM. CDR3: CASSRFHLDGQGGNYGYTF. The CDR3 DNA is TGTGCCAGCAGTCGCTTCCACTTAGACGGACAGGGGGGTAACTATGGCTACACCTTC.

The chain joins TRBV29-1 to TRBJ1-2, with D perhaps matching TRBD1 (6 bases). Germline CDR1 is SQVTM and CDR2 is ANQGSEA. With 6 bases removed from V and 4 bases from J, the gap between germline ends came to 15 bases. The CDR3 spans 13 residues. CDR3 protein: CSVETGYFYGYTF. CDR3 bases: TGCAGCGTCGAGACAGGTTATTTCTATGGCTACACCTTC. Using reference TRBV29-1 and TRBJ1-2 for the parts outside the CDR3, the full variable domain is SAVISQKPSRDICQRGTSLTIQCQVDSQVTMMFWYRQQPGQSLTLIATANQGSEATYESGFVIDKFPISRPNLTFSTLTVSNMSPEDSSIYLCSVETGYFYGYTFGSGTRLTVV.

The chain combines TRBV4-1 with TRBJ1-2; a weak D match, TRBD1 (5 bases). The CDR3 sequence is 16 residues long. V was pared by 4 bases and J by 5 bases, with 20 bases between. The germline CDR1 and CDR2 sequences are MGHRA and YSYEKL. For the CDR3, the DNA is TGCGCCAGCAGCCCCAGGAGCGACAGTTTTTTTTATGGCTACACCTTC. Translation: CASSPRSDSFFYGYTF.

The count of this clone is one. This rearrangement joins TRBV5-1 to TRBJ1-4; unclear D gene. The V and J ends lost 0 bases and 5 bases respectively, with 8 bases between them. Germline CDR1 and CDR2: SGHRS and YFSETQ. The CDR3 has 14 amino acids. The DNA of the CDR3 is TGCGCCAGCAGCTTGGTTAGTCGAAATGAAAAACTGTTTTTT. Protein sequence: CASSLVSRNEKLFF.